The 28 T cell receptor beta chains reported below all come from one sample, sequenced in a study of OX40 agonist ivuxolimab in advanced cancers. Only in-frame clones appear in the TCRdb table, and some are missing; sequencing was by immunoSEQ multiplex PCR. The sample lists 65,000 to 95,000 clones, approximately 92% seen once, with nearly 0.55% in the top ten. Material: CD4+ or CD8+ T cells sorted from blood, obtained in a trial of the OX40 agonist ivuxolimab. These receptors originate from an adult with an advanced solid tumor such as melanoma, head and neck, liver or kidney cancer.

The V call is TRBV19, the J call TRBJ1-5, with D perhaps matching TRBD1 (5 bases). CDR3 length: 14 amino acids. V was cut by 3 bases and J by 7 bases, with 13 bases left in between. CDR1 is LNHDA and CDR2 is SQIVND in the germline V gene (reference sequence). The CDR3 sequence is CASSISRVGQPQHF. In nucleotides, the CDR3 is TGTGCCAGTAGTATCAGCAGGGTAGGCCAGCCCCAGCATTTT.

This clone was observed once. The chain links TRBV19 to TRBJ2-1, with 11 bases aligning to TRBD2. CDR1 is LNHDA and CDR2 is SQIVND in the germline V gene (reference sequence). The CDR3 is made up of 16 amino acids. V lost 5 bases and J lost 5; bases outside the gene matches: 8. The CDR3 bases are TGTGCCAGTAGTCATAGCGGGAGGGCAAGAAACAATGAGCAGTTCTTC. Its protein is CASSHSGRARNNEQFF.

In its sample, this clone was seen once. This chain uses TRBV28 with TRBJ2-3; D uncertain. V dropped 0 bases and J dropped 0 bases, with 4 bases sitting between them. The germline gives CDR1 MDHEN, CDR2 SYDVKM. This CDR3 has 14 residues. CDR3 loop: CASSLWSSTDTQYF. In DNA, the CDR3 is TGTGCCAGCAGTTTATGGTCCAGCACAGATACGCAGTATTTT.

The chain carries TRBV12-5 and TRBJ1-1, with D possibly being TRBD1 (5 bases). V was clipped by 5 bases and J by 7 bases, with 14 bases between them. The CDR3 is 13 residues long. Per germline, CDR1 LGHNT and CDR2 FRNRAP. CDR3 residues: CASGPQGLGEAFF. CDR3 DNA sequence: TGTGCTAGTGGTCCTCAGGGTCTGGGTGAAGCTTTCTTT.

This chain connects TRBV7-3 to TRBJ2-3; 7 bases match TRBD2. CDR1 is SGHTA and CDR2 is FQGTGA in the germline V gene. The CDR3 loop spans 15 amino acids. The J segment lost 8 bases and the V segment lost 2 bases, leaving 10 bases of the junction unmatched. DNA of the CDR3: TGTGCCAGCAGCTTATTTGCGGGAGTAGGTGCTACGCAGTATTTT. Amino acid sequence: CASSLFAGVGATQYF. The full variable domain, completed using reference TRBV7-3 and TRBJ2-3, is GAGVSQTPSNKVTEKGKYVELRCDPISGHTALYWYRQSLGQGPEFLIYFQGTGAADDSGLPNDRFFAVRPEGSVSTLKIQRTERGDSAVYLCASSLFAGVGATQYFGPGTRLTVL.

This clone was counted a single time. The chain is built from TRBV7-6 and TRBJ1-1; 7 bases line up with TRBD1. The germline gives CDR1 SGHVS, CDR2 FNYEAQ. The CDR3 spans 13 residues. The V segment lost 6 bases and the J segment 4 bases; nucleotides outside the gene matches: 5. The CDR3 loop reads CASSPGQATEAFF. The DNA for the CDR3 is TGTGCCAGCAGTCCCGGACAGGCCACTGAAGCTTTCTTT.

The chain is built from TRBV7-3 and TRBJ2-1, with 7 bases matching TRBD2. The CDR3 runs to 16 residues. The germline CDR1 and CDR2 sequences are SGHTA and FQGTGA. The ends lost 5 bases at V and 0 bases at J; junction bases unmatched: 7. CDR3 protein: CASSLERGSSYNEQFF. CDR3 DNA: TGTGCCAGCAGCCTGGAGCGGGGTAGCTCCTACAATGAGCAGTTCTTC.

A few counts support this clone. This chain uses TRBV28 with TRBJ1-1; 11 positions agree with TRBD1. This CDR3 region has 15 residues. V lost 6 bases, J lost 6 bases, and 9 bases stayed unmatched. Germline lookup yields CDR1 MDHEN and CDR2 SYDVKM. For the CDR3, the DNA is TGTGCCAGCAGGTTGGACAGGGGGCCGGGGGCTGAAGCTTTCTTT. Protein sequence: CASRLDRGPGAEAFF.

The gene calls are TRBV7-2 and TRBJ2-3; 11 bases line up with TRBD2. The CDR3 spans 17 residues. V lost 6 bases and J lost 1; bases outside the gene matches: 9. Germline V CDR1 and CDR2: SGHTA, FQGNSA. DNA for the CDR3: TGTGCCAGCAGTTCCCTAGCGGGAGGTCGCCGCACAGATACGCAGTATTTT. It translates to CASSSLAGGRRTDTQYF.

This chain joins TRBV12-5 and TRBJ2-1, with TRBD2 identical over 12 bases. CDR1 LGHNT and CDR2 FRNRAP come from the germline V gene. The trim removed 5 bases at V and 4 bases at J, leaving 0 bases unmatched. The length of the CDR3 is 14 residues. CDR3 coding DNA: TGTGCTAGTGGTGGGACTAGCGGGTACAATGAGCAGTTCTTC. It codes for CASGGTSGYNEQFF.

V gene TRBV5-1 combines with J gene TRBJ2-3; 11 positions agree with TRBD2. The CDR3 runs 19 residues. Germline V gives CDR1 SGHRS, CDR2 YFSETQ. The V and J ends lost 1 base and 2 bases, in that order; junction bases with no gene match: 12. CDR3 in DNA: TGCGCCAGCAGCTTGAGGGGGACTAGCGGTCTGATTTTCACAGATACGCAGTATTTT. This gives the protein CASSLRGTSGLIFTDTQYF.

This clone was seen just once. The J gene is TRBJ2-1, the V gene TRBV6-4, with D possibly being TRBD2 (6 bases). Germline values: CDR1 MRHNA, CDR2 SNTAGT. The ends were cut back, 6 bases at V and 10 bases at J, with 22 bases in the middle. This CDR3 is 15 amino acids long. The CDR3 DNA is TGTGCCAGCAGCCCACAGCCCCGCGGGAACGTGGAGCAGTTCTTC. Translated, it gives CASSPQPRGNVEQFF.

V and J are TRBV11-3 and TRBJ2-3, with TRBD2 matching 9 bases. The V gene end was trimmed by 5 bases and the J gene end by 3 bases; junction bases not matched to a gene: 12. CDR1 is SGHNT and CDR2 is YENEEA in the germline V gene. This CDR3 contains 17 residues. CDR3 region: CASSPPRGSGRTDTQYF. CDR3 nucleotide sequence: TGTGCCAGCAGCCCCCCGCGTGGTAGCGGGAGAACAGATACGCAGTATTTT.

The chain links TRBV11-3 to TRBJ2-5; 10 bases line up with TRBD2. The CDR3 runs to 14 residues. J lost 5 bases, V lost 5 bases, and 5 bases had no gene match. Germline-derived CDR1 and CDR2 are SGHNT and YENEEA. Written as DNA, the CDR3 is TGTGCCAGCAGCAAGGGACTAGCGAGTGAGACCCAGTACTTC. Amino acids: CASSKGLASETQYF.

Of note for this clone: The junction departs from germline at one end; a sequencing error may be responsible. This chain uses TRBV18 with TRBJ2-5; 8 nucleotides agree with TRBD1. Germline V gene data show CDR1 as KGHSH and CDR2 as LQKENI. The CDR3 is made up of 17 amino acids. CDR3 in amino acids: CASSPPLRDRGSESQYF. The CDR3 DNA reads TGTGCCAGCTCACCACCCCTCCGAGACAGGGGTTCAGAGTCCCAGTACTTC.

The sample holds a few counts of this clone. This chain connects TRBV5-4 to TRBJ2-3; D uncertain. The CDR3 runs 15 residues. V lost 1 base and J 6 bases, leaving 15 bases between the germline ends. The germline gives CDR1 SGHNT, CDR2 YYREEE (reference sequence). CDR3 amino acids: CASSLYSAGGDTQYF. The CDR3 DNA is TGTGCCAGCAGCTTGTATTCTGCAGGTGGGGATACGCAGTATTTT.

This chain connects TRBV28 to TRBJ1-2; tentatively, D is TRBD1 (6 bases). Germline V gene sequence: CDR1 MDHEN, CDR2 SYDVKM. The V end lost 6 bases, the J end lost 4 bases, and 15 bases lay between the germline ends. The CDR3 extends over 14 amino acids. The CDR3 region has the DNA TGTGCCAGCAGCCCCGGGGGCCTGGTCTATGGCTACACCTTC. It translates to CASSPGGLVYGYTF.

This clone has just one count. The chain employs TRBV10-3 and TRBJ1-4; TRBD1 might be the D (6 bases). Germline V gene sequence: CDR1 ENHRY, CDR2 SYGVKD. Trimming left V 8 bases short and J 1 base short, with 14 bases between. The CDR3 runs to 15 residues. The CDR3 is CAISRGPGTNEKLFF. As DNA, the CDR3 is TGTGCCATCTCCCGGGGGCCGGGAACTAATGAAAAACTGTTTTTT.

This sequence joins TRBV30 and TRBJ2-7; tentative D call: TRBD1 (6 bases). CDR3 size: 13 residues. Germline V CDR1 and CDR2: GTSNPN, SVGIG (reference sequence). V was pared by 7 bases and J by 4 bases, with 17 bases between. CDR3 protein: CAFARDKGYEQYF. The DNA for the CDR3 is TGTGCCTTTGCCAGGGACAAGGGGTACGAGCAGTACTTC.

About this clone itself: At one end the junction does not follow the germline gene, possibly because of a read error. This rearrangement joins TRBV2 to TRBJ2-2; D is perhaps TRBD2 (6 bases). The CDR3 runs to 14 residues. Germline CDR1 is SNHLY and CDR2 is FYNNEI. This CDR3 reads CASTSGTSPGELLF. The CDR3 region has the DNA TGTGCCAGCACTTCCGGAACTAGCCCCGGGGAGCTGCTTTTT.

The rearrangement links TRBV5-6 to TRBJ2-2; 7 bases match TRBD2. CDR3 length: 14 amino acids. Unmatched junction bases numbered 5, after V lost 3 bases and J lost 6 bases. Germline V CDR1 and CDR2: SGHDT, YYEEEE. For the CDR3, the DNA is TGTGCCAGCAGCTCCGGACTAGTCCCCGGGGAGCTGTTTTTT. Amino acid sequence: CASSSGLVPGELFF.

The rearrangement links TRBV4-2 to TRBJ2-5; TRBD2 might be the D (5 bases). Germline CDR1 reads LGHNA; CDR2 reads YNFKEQ. The CDR3 sequence is 13 residues long. Trimming left V 8 bases short and J 2 bases short, with 12 bases between. CDR3 sequence reads: CASSRDQQETQYF. CDR3 nucleotides: TGTGCCAGCTCCCGGGATCAACAAGAGACCCAGTACTTC.

V gene TRBV9 combines with J gene TRBJ2-1; TRBD2 agrees at 8 bases. Germline V CDR1 and CDR2: SGDLS, YYNGEE. The CDR3 has 14 amino acids. V shed 6 bases, J shed 6 bases, and the junction held 8 bases outside the gene matches. The CDR3 DNA follows: TGTGCCAGCACCAAACCGGGACTAGGCAATGAGCAGTTCTTC. It codes for CASTKPGLGNEQFF.

V gene TRBV7-2 combines with J gene TRBJ1-2; possible D gene TRBD1, 5 bases. The ends were cut back, 1 base at V and 8 bases at J, with 17 bases in the middle. The V gene's germline CDR1 is SGHTA and CDR2 FQGNSA. The CDR3 is 15 residues long. The CDR3 region has the DNA TGTGCCAGCAGCTTAGAGTTTGGGCAGGGAAACGGCTACACCTTC. It yields the protein CASSLEFGQGNGYTF.

V usage is TRBV7-2 and J usage is TRBJ2-6; D not resolved. The V end lost 5 bases, the J end lost 10 bases, and 6 bases lay between the germline ends. Germline V gene lookup returns CDR1 SGHTA and CDR2 FQGNSA. The CDR3 length is 11 residues. The CDR3 region is CASSIGNVLTF. CDR3 bases: TGTGCCAGCAGCATCGGTAACGTCCTGACTTTC.

The gene calls are TRBV11-2 and TRBJ2-3, with 8 bases identical to TRBD1. The V and J ends lost 3 bases and 3 bases, in that order; junction bases with no gene match: 2. This CDR3 comprises 14 residues. Germline lookup yields CDR1 SGHAT and CDR2 FQNNGV. CDR3 region: CASSFGTGTDTQYF. The CDR3 region has the DNA TGTGCCAGCAGCTTCGGGACAGGAACAGATACGCAGTATTTT. Full variable domain (rest looked up from reference TRBV11-2 and TRBJ2-3): EAGVAQSPRYKIIEKRQSVAFWCNPISGHATLYWYQQILGQGPKLLIQFQNNGVVDDSQLPKDRFSAERLKGVDSTLKIQPAKLEDSAVYLCASSFGTGTDTQYFGPGTRLTVL.

The genes are TRBV7-8 and TRBJ2-1, with 10 bases lining up with TRBD2. Germline assignment: CDR1 SGHVS and CDR2 FQNEAQ. V was clipped by 2 bases and J by 5 bases; unmatched bases: 15. The CDR3 loop spans 19 amino acids. CDR3 coding DNA: TGTGCCAGCAGCTTATTTGTCCGAAGCGGGAGGGAGACAAACAATGAGCAGTTCTTC. This codes for CASSLFVRSGRETNNEQFF.

This clone was seen a single time. The genes are TRBV7-3 and TRBJ2-7, with 9 nucleotides matching TRBD1. The ends lost 4 bases at V and 1 base at J; junction bases unmatched: 11. The CDR3 contains 17 residues. The germline gives CDR1 SGHTA, CDR2 FQGTGA. The CDR3 sequence is CASSSTSGTGLSYEQYF. The DNA for the CDR3 is TGTGCCAGCAGCTCGACCTCCGGGACAGGGTTATCCTACGAGCAGTACTTC.